Listed here are 18 T cell receptor beta chains from one sample, sequenced in a study of shared clonotypes between healthy human individuals. The method was immunoSEQ multiplex PCR; TCRdb's version includes in-frame clones alone and lacks a portion of them. The profile covers about 1.1 million clones, with around 77% appearing a single time and approximately 0.9% taken by the ten largest. The sequencing sample was made of memory CD4+ T cells from PBMCs. Subset in this sample: CD45RA-negative fraction. These TCRs come from a man between 18 and 29 years old in good health. Some clones in this sample may be carry-over from other donors' samples.

V and J are TRBV12-5 and TRBJ2-1; TRBD1 matches at 8 bases. Looked up from germline, CDR1 is LGHNT and CDR2 is FRNRAP. Trimming at V came to 1 base and at J to 9 bases, leaving 2 bases not matched to a gene. The CDR3 has 13 residues. The CDR3 DNA sequence: TGTGCTAGTGGTTTGGAACAGGGGGTTGAGCAGTTCTTC. Translation gives CASGLEQGVEQFF.

The rearrangement joins TRBV6-6 to TRBJ1-1; TRBD1 might be the D (5 bases). Germline-derived CDR1 and CDR2 are MNHNY and SVGAGI (reference sequence). The CDR3 contains 13 residues. Deletions cut 2 bases from V and 10 bases from J, with 14 bases between. CDR3 bases: TGTGCCAGCAGTTACCCGGCAGGGATGGGAGCTTTCTTT. It is translated as CASSYPAGMGAFF.

The chain carries TRBV29-1 and TRBJ2-3, with 8 bases aligning to TRBD2. The CDR3 length is 15 residues. J gave up 6 bases and V 5 bases, and 13 bases lay outside the gene matches. Per germline, CDR1 SQVTM and CDR2 ANQGSEA. The CDR3 DNA follows: TGCAGCGTTACCTTAGCGGGAAAGGGACCCGATACGCAGTATTTT. It encodes CSVTLAGKGPDTQYF.

This chain joins TRBV19 and TRBJ1-5; the D is unclear. The V gene lost 4 bases and the J gene lost 3 bases, with 13 bases spanning the gap. Germline V gives CDR1 LNHDA, CDR2 SQIVND (reference sequence). There are 15 residues in the CDR3. DNA for the CDR3: TGTGCCAGTAGTACGGAGGGAGTCCCCAATCAGCCCCAGCATTTT. Its protein is CASSTEGVPNQPQHF.

The chain combines TRBV7-2 with TRBJ2-7; TRBD1 agrees at 11 bases. The CDR3 spans 14 residues. V was clipped by 5 bases and J by 9 bases; unmatched bases: 9. Germline CDR1 is SGHTA and CDR2 is FQGNSA. The CDR3 DNA follows: TGTGCCAGCAGCCAATGGGACAGGGGGAGAAGGCAGTACTTC. Translating gives CASSQWDRGRRQYF.

This rearrangement joins TRBV5-5 to TRBJ1-1; 7 nucleotides match TRBD1. CDR1 SGHKS and CDR2 YYEKEE come from the germline V gene (reference sequence). The V and J ends lost 6 bases and 2 bases, in that order; junction bases with no gene match: 10. The CDR3 is 15 amino acids. Here the CDR3 DNA reads TGTGCCAGCAAACCCCCCGGGACAGTCAACACTGAAGCTTTCTTT. This translates into CASKPPGTVNTEAFF.

The chain employs TRBV9 and TRBJ1-2; 7 positions agree with TRBD1. The CDR3 covers 13 residues. From germline, CDR1 is SGDLS and CDR2 YYNGEE. V shed 3 bases, J shed 2 bases, and the junction held 1 base outside the gene matches. CDR3 sequence reads: CASSGGQNYGYTF. CDR3 DNA sequence: TGTGCCAGCAGCGGGGGACAGAACTATGGCTACACCTTC.

This chain joins TRBV4-1 and TRBJ1-4, with D possibly being TRBD1 (5 bases). Per germline, CDR1 MGHRA and CDR2 YSYEKL. CDR3 length: 14 residues. The germline V and J ends were trimmed by 2 bases and 8 bases, with 12 bases remaining between them. The CDR3 region has the DNA TGCGCCAGCAGCCAACCAGGGAGAGACGAAAAACTGTTTTTT. Translated: CASSQPGRDEKLFF.

This chain uses TRBV9 with TRBJ2-1; 13 nucleotides match TRBD2. This CDR3 contains 17 residues. The J segment lost 8 bases and the V segment lost 4 bases, leaving 12 bases of the junction unmatched. Germline CDR1 is SGDLS and CDR2 is YYNGEE. CDR3 coding DNA: TGTGCCAGCAGCCCTAGGTTCGGGACTAGCGGGATAGATGAGCAGTTCTTC. It yields the protein CASSPRFGTSGIDEQFF.

The chain carries TRBV7-3 and TRBJ2-1; TRBD2 matches 11 bases. With V trimmed by 6 bases and J by 5 bases, 9 bases remained unmatched. The CDR3 contains 16 residues. Germline CDR1 is SGHTA and CDR2 is FQGTGA. Written as DNA, the CDR3 is TGTGCCAGCAGGATAGCCGGGACTAGCGGCCACAATGAGCAGTTCTTC. Translation: CASRIAGTSGHNEQFF.

The chain joins TRBV23-1 to TRBJ2-5, with TRBD1 identical over 8 bases. TRBV23-1 is known as an ORF, though its function is uncertain. Unmatched junction bases numbered 5, after V lost 3 bases and J lost 5 bases. The CDR3 runs 14 residues. Here the CDR3 reads CASSHPRQGETQYF. The CDR3 DNA reads TGCGCCAGCAGTCACCCAAGACAGGGGGAGACCCAGTACTTC.

In this sample, this clone turned up a few times. The CDR3 coding sequence is TGTGCCAGCAGCCCCCAGCGGGGGGGGAATGAGCAGTTCTTC. Its translation: CASSPQRGGNEQFF. The chain joins TRBV28 to TRBJ2-1; the match to TRBD2 covers 10 bases. Germline values: CDR1 MDHEN, CDR2 SYDVKM. V shed 6 bases and J 7 bases; nucleotides not matched to a gene: 6. This CDR3 has 14 residues.

The chain links TRBV28 to TRBJ2-2, with 8 bases fitting TRBD2. V gave up 7 bases and J gave up 6 bases; unmatched junction bases: 13. Looked up from germline, CDR1 is MDHEN and CDR2 is SYDVKM. The CDR3 runs 16 residues. Here the CDR3 reads CASTSVSGRSPGELFF. CDR3 sequence (DNA): TGTGCCAGCACCTCCGTAAGCGGGAGAAGCCCCGGGGAGCTGTTTTTT.

The chain links TRBV30 to TRBJ1-1; the D gene is possibly TRBD1 (5 bases). From germline, CDR1 is GTSNPN and CDR2 SVGIG (reference sequence). The CDR3 is 13 residues long. The germline V and J ends were trimmed by 3 bases and 7 bases, with 15 bases remaining between them. CDR3 in DNA: TGTGCCTGGAGCGAAGAGGGGACGGTTGAAGCTTTCTTT. Translation: CAWSEEGTVEAFF. The complete variable domain, with remaining parts taken from reference TRBV30 and TRBJ1-1, reads SQTIHQWPATLVQPVGSPLSLECTVEGTSNPNLYWYRQAAGRGLQLLFYSVGIGQISSEVPQNLSASRPQDRQFILSSKKLLLSDSGFYLCAWSEEGTVEAFFGQGTRLTVV.

The chain recombines TRBV5-1 with TRBJ2-2, with D unresolved. Germline CDR1 and CDR2: SGHRS and YFSETQ. Trimming cost V 6 bases and J 7 bases, with 13 bases left between them. The CDR3 runs 13 residues. The CDR3 region is CASKSEWGGELFF. The CDR3 DNA sequence: TGCGCCAGCAAAAGCGAATGGGGCGGGGAGCTGTTTTTT.

V and J are TRBV11-2 and TRBJ2-3; D gene unclear. Germline V CDR1 and CDR2: SGHAT, FQNNGV. V shed 5 bases and J shed 6 bases, with 24 bases lying between them. This CDR3 has 17 amino acids. Here the CDR3 DNA reads TGTGCCAGCAGCACCAGGACCGGGCCCCAGGTTTTCGATACGCAGTATTTT. Amino acids: CASSTRTGPQVFDTQYF.

J is TRBJ2-7 and V is TRBV28; 11 nucleotides match TRBD1. This CDR3 is 15 amino acids long. Trimming took 7 bases from V and 2 from J; bases not matched to a gene: 7. Germline values: CDR1 MDHEN, CDR2 SYDVKM. In DNA, the CDR3 is TGTGCCAGCACACTAGGGGGACAGGGGGCCTACGAGCAGTACTTC. This sequence encodes CASTLGGQGAYEQYF.

The chain uses TRBV7-3 and TRBJ2-1; D uncertain. Between the trimmed V and J ends, which lost 5 bases and 0 bases, there was a span of 20 bases. The CDR3 contains 18 residues. The germline V gene encodes CDR1 SGHTA and CDR2 FQGTGA. The CDR3 DNA is TGTGCCAGCAGCCCGGGCCCCCCTCAGTTGCCCTCCTACAATGAGCAGTTCTTC. Its protein is CASSPGPPQLPSYNEQFF.